Listed below are T cell receptor beta chains from one sample, sequenced in a study of CD8+ T cells in alopecia areata. Libraries were prepared by immunoSEQ multiplex PCR; TCRdb keeps only in-frame clonotypes and omits some of them. This sample has 110,000 to 150,000 clones, with roughly four fifths found just once. The sequenced sample was CD8+ T cells sorted from blood, obtained at week 4, from a patient treated with tofacitinib. Source of these receptors: a human donor with alopecia areata. Each CDR3 is given with its conserved first and last residue. D genes are given only for firm matches. A row's size may be missing; if present it is once, few, many or a size class.

size	V	J	D	DNA	CDR3
.	TRBV6-5	TRBJ1-6	TRBD1	TGTGCCAGCAGCCGGGACAGCGGTAATTCACCCCTCCACTTT	CASSRDSGNSPLHF
.	TRBV29-1	TRBJ2-2	.	TGCAGCGTTGAAGACCATTATAACACCGGGGAGCTGTTTTTT	CSVEDHYNTGELFF
once	TRBV5-6	TRBJ2-3	TRBD1	TGTGCCAGCAGCTTGGTAACAGGGGGGCTGACTACAGATACGCAGTATTTT	CASSLVTGGLTTDTQYF
.	TRBV25-1	TRBJ1-5	TRBD1	TGTGCCAGCAGCCAGGGGGCTCAGCCCCAGCATTTT	CASSQGAQPQHF
.	TRBV9	TRBJ2-7	TRBD1	TGTGCCAGCAGCGAGGGACAGGACCGCTCCTACGAGCAGTACTTC	CASSEGQDRSYEQYF
.	TRBV29-1	TRBJ2-1	.	TGCAGCGTTGAGTTGGCAGGGGAGTACAATGAGCAGTTCTTC	CSVELAGEYNEQFF
.	TRBV5-6	TRBJ2-5	.	TGTGCCAGCAGCTTGCTCACTCAAGAGACCCAGTACTTC	CASSLLTQETQYF
.	TRBV12-5	TRBJ2-2	.	TGTGCTAGTGCTTATGGGGGGAACACCGGGGAGCTGTTTTTT	CASAYGGNTGELFF
.	TRBV7-9	TRBJ1-5	.	TGTGCCAGCAGCTTAGTCCTCGGGGACGGGGGTATGGCCCAGCATTTT	CASSLVLGDGGMAQHF
.	TRBV29-1	TRBJ2-2	TRBD1	TGCAGCGTCGAAGGGACAGGGGCCGGAACCGGGGAGCTGTTTTTT	CSVEGTGAGTGELFF
once	TRBV7-2	TRBJ1-2	TRBD1	TGTGCCAGCAGGTCCACAGGGGTTGATAGGGGCTACACCTTC	CASRSTGVDRGYTF
few	TRBV7-8	TRBJ2-1	TRBD1	TGTGCCAGCAGCTTAGTCCAAACAGGGGAAGATGAGCAGTTCTTC	CASSLVQTGEDEQFF
.	TRBV14	TRBJ2-3	.	TGTGCCAGCAGCCCCCGTAACAGGGCCGATACGCAGTATTTT	CASSPRNRADTQYF
.	TRBV7-9	TRBJ2-7	TRBD1	TGTGCCAGCAGCCTTCAACCGGGACAGGGAGGGTACGAGCAGTACTTC	CASSLQPGQGGYEQYF
once	TRBV27	TRBJ2-3	TRBD1	TGTGCCAGCAGTTTCGGTGACCACCTACGCCGGGACAGGGGGTCAGATACGCAGTATTTT	CASSFGDHLRRDRGSDTQYF
once	TRBV12-5	TRBJ2-1	.	TGTGCTAGTGGTTTGTACGGAGAGCAGTTCTTC	CASGLYGEQFF
once	TRBV9	TRBJ2-1	.	TGTGCCAGCAGCGCCCACTACCCCCGCGGGGCCGTCCTTCACAATGAGCAGTTCTTC	CASSAHYPRGAVLHNEQFF
.	TRBV27	TRBJ1-1	.	TGTGCCAGCGGTTTGCAGGGGAACACTGAAGCTTTCTTT	CASGLQGNTEAFF
.	TRBV27	TRBJ2-2	.	TGTGCCAGCAGTTGGGGTTCCGCGGGGGAGCTGTTTTTT	CASSWGSAGELFF
.	TRBV18	TRBJ2-3	.	TGTGCCAGCTCACCACCTATCGGGGCGCTAGATACGCAGTATTTT	CASSPPIGALDTQYF
.	TRBV29-1	TRBJ2-2	TRBD2	TGCAGCGTCTGGACTAGCGGGGGGAACACCGGGGAGCTGTTTTTT	CSVWTSGGNTGELFF
.	TRBV7-9	TRBJ2-7	.	TGTGCCAGCAGCTCGGCGAGGGCCCGTGGGACCTACGAGCAGTACTTC	CASSSARARGTYEQYF
.	TRBV6-5	TRBJ1-2	.	TGTGCCAGCAGTTACTTCATGACAGGCGGAGCCTATGGCTACACCTTC	CASSYFMTGGAYGYTF
.	TRBV10-3	TRBJ2-6	.	TGTGCCATCAGTGAGCCCGACTCTGGGGCCAACGTCCTGACTTTC	CAISEPDSGANVLTF
.	TRBV4-1	TRBJ2-1	.	TGCGCCAGCAGCCAAGATTCTAGCGATTACAATGAGCAGTTCTTC	CASSQDSSDYNEQFF
few	TRBV7-2	TRBJ2-2	TRBD1	TGTGCCAGCAGCCCTCAGGGGGCAATAAACACCGGGGAGCTGTTTTTT	CASSPQGAINTGELFF
.	TRBV29-1	TRBJ2-3	.	TGCAGCGTTGTCCGGGCAGTGGCAGATACGCAGTATTTT	CSVVRAVADTQYF
.	TRBV29-1	TRBJ2-7	.	TGCAGCGTCACCTTGGGACGGAGCTCCTACGAGCAGTACTTC	CSVTLGRSSYEQYF
once	TRBV4-1	TRBJ2-1	.	TGCGCCAGCAGCCACGACATTAGCTCCTACAATGAGCAGTTCTTC	CASSHDISSYNEQFF
.	TRBV2	TRBJ2-1	.	TGTGCCAGCAGTGAAGGACACCCTCGGTACAATGAGCAGTTCTTC	CASSEGHPRYNEQFF
once	TRBV6-5	TRBJ2-7	TRBD1	TGTGCCAGCAGTCCGGGCTCCGGGACAGCCGACTTC	CASSPGSGTADF
.	TRBV13	TRBJ1-2	.	TGTGCCAGCAGCTTGTCGGGGGCCTATGGCTACACCTTC	CASSLSGAYGYTF
.	TRBV30	TRBJ2-3	TRBD1	TGTGCCTGGAGGGACACCGGGACAGGCGGACGCTCAGATACGCAGTATTTT	CAWRDTGTGGRSDTQYF
.	TRBV19	TRBJ2-3	.	TGTGCCAGTAGCCCCGAGGAGGGCACAGATACGCAGTATTTT	CASSPEEGTDTQYF
.	TRBV13	TRBJ2-3	TRBD2	TGTGCCAGCAGCTGGGGACTAGCGGGGGGGCCGGTTACGCAGTATTTT	CASSWGLAGGPVTQYF
.	TRBV6-6	TRBJ1-4	TRBD1	TGTGCCAGCAGTTACCCCGACAGGGAGGGTGAAAAACTGTTTTTT	CASSYPDREGEKLFF
.	TRBV7-2	TRBJ2-2	TRBD1	TGTGCCAGCAGACCCACGGACAGGGGGAACACCGGGGAGCTGTTTTTT	CASRPTDRGNTGELFF
.	TRBV27	TRBJ2-5	.	TGTGCCAGCAGTTTATTCCCACACAGGCAACAAGAGACCCAGTACTTC	CASSLFPHRQQETQYF
once	TRBV7-9	TRBJ2-7	.	TGTGCCAGCAGCCCGATGACAACCCAGAGGGCCTACGAGCAGTACTTC	CASSPMTTQRAYEQYF
.	TRBV7-9	TRBJ1-2	.	TGTGCCAGCAGCTTCTCCCAATCAGGGTTGGGTGGCTACACCTTC	CASSFSQSGLGGYTF
.	TRBV5-6	TRBJ2-2	.	TGTGCCAGCAGCTTAGAACATACGAACACCGGGGAGCTGTTTTTT	CASSLEHTNTGELFF
.	TRBV19	TRBJ2-5	.	TGTGCCAGTAGTAGAGGGGAGACCCAGTACTTC	CASSRGETQYF
few	TRBV9	TRBJ2-7	.	TGTGCCAGCAGCCCCCCAGGGAGTTACGAGCAGTACTTC	CASSPPGSYEQYF
few	TRBV2	TRBJ2-1	.	TGTGCCAGCAGCTACGACTATCGCGCCAAGTTCTTC	CASSYDYRAKFF
.	TRBV2	TRBJ2-5	.	TGTGCCAGCCTGACGGGTGAGGAGACCCAGTACTTC	CASLTGEETQYF
.	TRBV13	TRBJ2-1	TRBD2	TGTGCCAGCAGCCTTACCGGGGGGACTATATACAATGAGCAGTTCTTC	CASSLTGGTIYNEQFF
.	TRBV19	TRBJ1-1	.	TGTGCCAGTGCTAATCCGGGCACTGAAGCTTTCTTT	CASANPGTEAFF
.	TRBV7-2	TRBJ2-1	TRBD1	TGTGCCAGCAGCTTAGGACAGGGGCTTCGGGAGCAGTTCTTC	CASSLGQGLREQFF
.	TRBV5-6	TRBJ2-1	TRBD2	TGTGCCAGCAGCTTGGGCGGGGGGGCCCGTTACTTTGAGCAGTTCTTC	CASSLGGGARYFEQFF
.	TRBV19	TRBJ1-1	TRBD1	TGTGCCACCCACAGGGGAGCGGGCACTGAAGCTTTCTTT	CATHRGAGTEAFF
once	TRBV7-3	TRBJ1-1	TRBD1	TGTGCCAGCAGCCCACACAGGGGGCTGAACACTGAAGCTTTCTTT	CASSPHRGLNTEAFF
.	TRBV4-1	TRBJ1-2	TRBD1	TGCGCCAGCAGCCCGAAAGAGGGGTCCGACAGGGGATATGGCTACACCTTC	CASSPKEGSDRGYGYTF
.	TRBV9	TRBJ2-1	.	TGTGCCAGCAGCGTAGAATGGGGAAGCTCCTACAATGAGCAGTTCTTC	CASSVEWGSSYNEQFF
.	TRBV21-1	TRBJ1-1	.	TGTGCCAGCAGCATCCCCGGACAGGGATTGAACACTGAAGCTTTCTTT	CASSIPGQGLNTEAFF
.	TRBV9	TRBJ2-3	TRBD2	TGTGCCAGCAGCGCTCAGAGCGGGGGTTTGACAGATACGCAGTATTTT	CASSAQSGGLTDTQYF
.	TRBV4-2	TRBJ1-2	.	TGTGCCAGCAGCCAGATACAGGGAACAAACTATGGCTACACCTTC	CASSQIQGTNYGYTF
.	TRBV11-2	TRBJ2-7	TRBD1	TGTGCCAGCAGCCTCAGGGCGGACAGGGGCAACGAGCAGTACTTC	CASSLRADRGNEQYF
.	TRBV7-9	TRBJ2-3	TRBD2	TGTGCCAGCACCCTAGCGGGGGTTACAGATACGCAGTATTTT	CASTLAGVTDTQYF
.	TRBV6-1	TRBJ2-7	TRBD1	TGTGCCAGCAGTGGGGACAGGACGCCCTACGAGCAGTACTTC	CASSGDRTPYEQYF